This T cell receptor beta chain is from a study of cytomegalovirus exposure and HLA in healthy donors. As for the study in general: Among the 370 or so donors who were genotyped, about 86% fell in the genetic ancestry cluster that is associated with self-reported Caucasian donors.

The PCR ran on 60 Vbeta and 13 Jbeta primers. The repertoire was sequenced with immunoSEQ multiplex PCR; TCRdb's copy has only in-frame clones and lacks some. With some 110,000 clones in the sample, the ten largest clones hold less than 4.5%. Germline CDR1 is MNHEY and CDR2 is SMNVEV (reference sequence). The V and J ends lost 0 bases and 6 bases respectively, with 14 bases between them. CDR3 length equals 15 residues. On this clone: Its antigen remains unknown.

Study-level findings and limits: Later on, a genetic analysis was performed. It linked a missense variant in DCLRE1C with V- and J-gene trimming of TCR beta. As was reported, the classifier diagnosed cytomegalovirus status with high specificity and sensitivity.

Sequenced: PBMCs. The TCR comes from a man under 40 in good health and CMV-seronegative. The chain employs TRBV27 and TRBJ1-2; D might be TRBD1 (5 bases). Here the CDR3 DNA reads TGTGCCAGCAGTTTATCCCCAGGGCAGGAGAATGGCTACACCTTC. Amino acids: CASSLSPGQENGYTF.